This T cell receptor (beta chain) was recorded in a study of cytomegalovirus exposure and HLA in healthy donors. Study-wide background: One earlier analysis, a look at 150 million to 200 million T cells, found about 100 million unique TCR beta sequences.

The CDR3 is 13 residues long. V lost 5 bases and J 6 bases, leaving 11 bases between the germline ends. Germline values: CDR1 SGHTA, CDR2 FQGNSA. In the case of this clone: Its antigen is still unknown.

Whole-study findings and limits: TCR beta V- and J-gene trimming was later associated with a missense DCLRE1C variant. In a later analysis, an Asian-associated ancestry cluster reportedly showed fewer N-insertions than the approximately 670-donor mean.

Primers included in the PCR were 60 Vbeta and 13 Jbeta primers. Sequenced by immunoSEQ multiplex PCR; TCRdb stores in-frame clones only, minus some. The table includes 150,000 to 200,000 clones, over 60% detected once. The receptor comes from a woman aged 40 to 50 in good health and CMV-seronegative. Sequencing was carried out using PBMCs. The J gene is TRBJ2-4, the V gene TRBV7-2; D remains ambiguous. This CDR3 is CASSPAEVNIQYF. For the CDR3, the DNA is TGTGCCAGCAGCCCGGCCGAGGTAAACATTCAGTACTTC.